Listed here are 32 T cell receptor beta chains from one sample, sequenced in a study of cytomegalovirus exposure and HLA in healthy donors. PCR used 60 Vbeta primers and 13 Jbeta primers. Clones were read by immunoSEQ multiplex PCR, and TCRdb kept only the in-frame ones, dropping some. Of under 200,000 clones in the sample, around 80% were seen once. Sequencing was performed on PBMCs. The receptors shown here come from a woman in her forties or fifties in good health and CMV-seronegative.

The chain employs TRBV28 and TRBJ2-3, with D tentatively TRBD2 (7 bases). V was clipped by 4 bases and J by 0 bases, with 14 bases between them. This CDR3 is built from 16 residues. CDR1 is MDHEN and CDR2 is SYDVKM in the germline V gene. CDR3 sequence: CASSSPGGRSTDTQYF. Written as DNA, the CDR3 is TGTGCCAGCAGTTCTCCCGGGGGGCGGAGCACAGATACGCAGTATTTT.

The chain links TRBV7-2 to TRBJ2-7; weak D call: TRBD2 (5 bases). The CDR3 contains 15 residues. Germline CDR1 and CDR2: SGHTA and FQGNSA. Trimming took 1 base from V and 5 from J, leaving 15 bases between them. CDR3 residues: CASSLVPGILDEQYF. The CDR3, as DNA: TGTGCCAGCAGCTTAGTTCCCGGGATTTTGGACGAGCAGTACTTC.

This sequence joins TRBV6-5 and TRBJ1-2; 8 positions match TRBD1. Germline V gene lookup returns CDR1 MNHEY and CDR2 SVGAGI. This CDR3 is 15 amino acids long. Losses at the gene ends were 5 bases for V and 5 bases for J; bases not matched to a gene: 10. CDR3 DNA: TGTGCCAGCAGTCCCTCCGGGACAGGTGATTATGGCTACACCTTC. It translates to CASSPSGTGDYGYTF.

This clone was observed a single time. This chain joins TRBV9 and TRBJ2-2; 8 bases align to TRBD2. Trimming took 6 bases from V and 2 from J; bases not matched to a gene: 15. The CDR3 totals 18 residues. Germline-derived CDR1 and CDR2 are SGDLS and YYNGEE. The CDR3 here is CASTSGLPGLVNTGELFF. CDR3 bases: TGTGCCAGCACCAGCGGTTTGCCGGGACTAGTTAACACCGGGGAGCTGTTTTTT.

The rearrangement joins TRBV2 to TRBJ2-3; maybe TRBD1 (5 bases). Germline CDR1 and CDR2: SNHLY and FYNNEI. The V gene lost 5 bases and the J gene lost 3 bases, with 15 bases spanning the gap. The CDR3 contains 15 residues. CDR3 amino acids: CASSSQGSGTDTQYF. CDR3 DNA sequence: TGTGCCAGCAGTTCTCAGGGATCTGGGACAGATACGCAGTATTTT.

About this clone itself: A read error may produce the germline difference seen at one junction end. The rearrangement joins TRBV7-7 to TRBJ2-7; 10 bases are shared with TRBD1. This CDR3 has 14 amino acids. Germline V gives CDR1 SSHAT, CDR2 FNYEAQ (reference sequence). CDR3 in amino acids: CASSPGTGVLEQYF. The CDR3 DNA sequence: TGTGCTAGCAGCCCCGGGACAGGGGTTCTCGAGCAGTACTTC.

The V call is TRBV11-3, the J call TRBJ2-5; a weak D match, TRBD1 (5 bases). This CDR3 region has 14 residues. From germline, CDR1 is SGHNT and CDR2 YENEEA. Trimming pared 2 bases from V and 4 bases from J, leaving 11 bases between. CDR3 DNA sequence: TGTGCCAGCAGCTTAACTGGGCAGGGAGAGACCCAGTACTTC. Its protein is CASSLTGQGETQYF.

This chain links TRBV15 with TRBJ1-2, with TRBD1 matching over 9 bases. Germline CDR1 reads LNHNV; CDR2 reads YYDKDF (reference sequence). Trimming removed 3 bases from V and 8 bases from J; junction bases left unmatched: 10. The CDR3 is 15 residues long. CDR3 in amino acids: CATSSDTGGQLGYTF. CDR3 coding DNA: TGTGCCACCAGCAGCGACACAGGGGGCCAACTCGGCTACACCTTC.

This sequence joins TRBV6-1 and TRBJ2-5; 9 positions match TRBD1. V lost 6 bases to trimming and J lost 2 bases; unmatched junction nucleotides: 4. CDR1 is MNHNS, CDR2 SASEGT, per germline. The CDR3 covers 14 residues. The CDR3, as DNA: TGTGCCAGCAGCCTAGACAGGGGGCAAGAGACCCAGTACTTC. Its protein is CASSLDRGQETQYF.

This clone was observed once. The rearrangement joins TRBV7-2 to TRBJ2-2; D is uncertain. The germline V gene encodes CDR1 SGHTA and CDR2 FQGNSA. Trimming took off 3 bases at V and 8 bases at J, with 22 bases between the two ends. This CDR3 spans 17 amino acids. The CDR3 coding sequence is TGTGCCAGCAGCTTCGGCTACGTACCAGTAGCTCGTGGGGAGCTGTTTTTT. Encoded protein: CASSFGYVPVARGELFF.

CDR3 amino acids: CASRSQETQYF. As DNA, the CDR3 is TGTGCCAGCAGATCACAAGAGACCCAGTACTTC. The chain has TRBV7-8 and TRBJ2-5, with D unclear. Germline V gene sequence: CDR1 SGHVS, CDR2 FQNEAQ. The CDR3 is made up of 11 amino acids. V gave up 6 bases and J gave up 2 bases, with 4 bases separating them.

The CDR3 DNA follows: TGTGCCAGCAGCATTGGACTAGGAGGTGGTCAAGAGACCCAGTACTTC. This encodes CASSIGLGGGQETQYF. The chain uses TRBV5-4 and TRBJ2-5, with 7 positions matching TRBD2. This CDR3 contains 16 residues. V gave up 4 bases and J gave up 2 bases; unmatched junction bases: 11. Germline CDR1 is SGHNT and CDR2 is YYREEE (reference sequence).

The gene calls are TRBV5-1 and TRBJ2-5; 7 bases agree with TRBD2. The length of the CDR3 is 16 residues. J gave up 1 base and V 2 bases, and 8 bases lay outside the gene matches. CDR1 and CDR2 from the germline V gene are SGHRS and YFSETQ. The CDR3 sequence: CASSFGLDFPQETQYF. The CDR3 DNA follows: TGCGCCAGCAGCTTCGGACTAGATTTCCCCCAAGAGACCCAGTACTTC.

In this sample, this clone turned up once. The chain recombines TRBV28 with TRBJ2-5; the D gene is possibly TRBD2 (6 bases). Germline-derived CDR1 and CDR2 are MDHEN and SYDVKM. Trimming took off 3 bases at V and 5 bases at J, with 19 bases between the two ends. There are 16 residues in the CDR3. The CDR3 here is CASSFLGRGSQETQYF. DNA for the CDR3: TGTGCCAGCAGTTTCCTTGGCCGGGGGTCCCAGGAGACCCAGTACTTC.

The genes are TRBV9 and TRBJ1-6; D ambiguous. V lost 1 base and J lost 9, with 5 bases in between. The V gene's germline CDR1 is SGDLS and CDR2 YYNGEE. The CDR3 loop spans 12 amino acids. CDR3 coding DNA: TGTGCCAGCAGCGTAAATAGTTCACCCCTCCACTTT. Its translation: CASSVNSSPLHF.

This clone was recorded once. This chain uses TRBV14 with TRBJ1-1, with D tentatively TRBD1 (5 bases). Germline V gene lookup returns CDR1 SGHDN and CDR2 FVKESK. CDR3 length equals 15 residues. Trimming stripped 2 bases from V and 5 bases from J, with 15 bases between. CDR3 bases: TGTGCCAGCAGCCAACGGCGGGGGTTCAGTACTGAAGCTTTCTTT. Protein: CASSQRRGFSTEAFF.

The chain joins TRBV5-1 to TRBJ2-5; D is ambiguous. This CDR3 has 13 amino acids. The V end was cut by 0 bases, the J end by 1 base, with 4 bases between. Germline assignment: CDR1 SGHRS and CDR2 YFSETQ. CDR3 loop: CASSLGAQETQYF. In DNA, the CDR3 is TGCGCCAGCAGCTTGGGGGCCCAAGAGACCCAGTACTTC.

This clone was picked up one time. This chain connects TRBV7-2 to TRBJ1-3; weak D call: TRBD1 (6 bases). Germline CDR1 is SGHTA and CDR2 is FQGNSA. The CDR3 has 14 residues. The germline V and J ends were trimmed by 5 bases and 1 base, with 9 bases remaining between them. The CDR3 spells CASSPGQSGNTIYF. The CDR3 DNA sequence: TGTGCCAGCAGCCCTGGACAGTCTGGAAACACCATATATTTT.

V and J are TRBV28 and TRBJ1-1, with 9 positions matching TRBD1. The CDR3 is made up of 14 amino acids. The J segment lost 4 bases and the V segment lost 4 bases, leaving 4 bases of the junction unmatched. The germline V gene has CDR1 MDHEN and CDR2 SYDVKM. The CDR3 sequence is CASSYTGGITEAFF. The CDR3 DNA reads TGTGCCAGCAGTTACACAGGGGGCATCACTGAAGCTTTCTTT.

A few counts support this clone. This rearrangement joins TRBV27 to TRBJ2-1; 9 positions match TRBD2. Germline trimming cut 3 bases from V and 7 bases from J; bases unmatched to any gene: 7. In germline, CDR1 is MNHEY, CDR2 SMNVEV (reference sequence). CDR3 length: 15 residues. This chain's CDR3 is CASSFRVAGVNEQFF. In DNA, the CDR3 is TGTGCCAGCAGTTTTCGGGTAGCGGGAGTGAATGAGCAGTTCTTC.

V and J are TRBV5-1 and TRBJ2-2; the match to TRBD1 covers 7 bases. V lost 3 bases to trimming and J lost 3 bases; unmatched junction nucleotides: 2. The germline CDR1 and CDR2 sequences are SGHRS and YFSETQ. The CDR3 sequence is 14 residues long. CDR3 region: CASSSGQYTGELFF. CDR3 nucleotides: TGCGCCAGCAGCTCGGGACAGTACACCGGGGAGCTGTTTTTT.

A word on this clone: No conserved phenylalanine or tryptophan ends this CDR3, so it is likely a read error. The DNA is left out, because the CDR3 cannot be placed on it with certainty; the CDR3 is given as TCRdb lists it. V is TRBV18 and J is TRBJ1-1; no check of the table's D call, TRBD1, against the DNA was made. A total of 13 residues make up the CDR3, ends included. CDR1 and CDR2 (germline): KGHSH, LQKENI. CDR3 protein: CASSPGLGETVSL.

CDR3 residues: CASSLMRGQIRSSYNEQFF. The CDR3 bases are TGTGCCAGCAGCTTGATGAGGGGGCAAATTCGAAGCTCCTACAATGAGCAGTTCTTC. The rearrangement uses TRBV11-2 and TRBJ2-1; the match to TRBD1 covers 7 bases. This CDR3 has 19 residues. V shed 3 bases and J 0 bases; nucleotides not matched to a gene: 14. Germline V CDR1 and CDR2: SGHAT, FQNNGV.

The chain uses TRBV4-2 and TRBJ2-5; D uncertain. The germline gives CDR1 LGHNA, CDR2 YNFKEQ. With 1 base removed from V and 5 bases from J, the gap between germline ends came to 11 bases. The CDR3 has 14 amino acids. Here the CDR3 reads CASSQGGASETQYF. In DNA, the CDR3 is TGTGCCAGCAGCCAAGGAGGCGCGTCGGAGACCCAGTACTTC.

This clone was observed a single time. The chain has TRBV19 and TRBJ2-7; possible D gene TRBD2, 6 bases. CDR1 and CDR2 from the germline V gene are LNHDA and SQIVND (reference sequence). V lost 3 bases, J lost 0 bases, and 12 bases lay in between. CDR3 length: 15 amino acids. The CDR3 reads CASSILAGYSYEQYF. CDR3 nucleotides: TGTGCCAGTAGTATTTTGGCGGGGTACTCCTACGAGCAGTACTTC.

This chain links TRBV5-1 with TRBJ2-7; maybe TRBD1 (5 bases). This CDR3 has 17 residues. Trimming pared 0 bases from V and 6 bases from J, leaving 22 bases between. Per the germline V gene, CDR1 is SGHRS and CDR2 is YFSETQ. In DNA form, the CDR3 reads TGCGCCAGCAGCTTGGCTGTTTATCGCCAGGGAAATTCCGAGCAGTACTTC. This codes for CASSLAVYRQGNSEQYF.

This clone appeared a single time. The rearrangement links TRBV7-8 to TRBJ2-7; TRBD2 is a possible D gene (6 bases). The CDR3 is made up of 13 amino acids. V dropped 5 bases and J dropped 7 bases, with 15 bases sitting between them. Germline V gene lookup returns CDR1 SGHVS and CDR2 FQNEAQ. Here the CDR3 reads CASSPSTEGEQYF. The CDR3 DNA reads as TGTGCCAGCAGCCCCTCGACGGAGGGGGAGCAGTACTTC.

This sequence joins TRBV6-5 and TRBJ2-3; no firm D call. Trimming cost V 2 bases and J 3 bases, with 12 bases left between them. CDR1 and CDR2 (germline): MNHEY, SVGAGI. CDR3 size: 15 residues. The DNA of the CDR3 is TGTGCCAGCAGTTACGGCCCGCCGGGTACAGATACGCAGTATTTT. This encodes CASSYGPPGTDTQYF.

This clone turned up a few times. V usage is TRBV9 and J usage is TRBJ1-1; D unresolved. Germline values: CDR1 SGDLS, CDR2 YYNGEE. Trimming shortened V by 2 bases and J by 0 bases, and 5 bases separated the two germline ends. This CDR3 is 13 amino acids long. CDR3 sequence: CASSVSVNTEAFF. DNA of the CDR3: TGTGCCAGCAGCGTCTCGGTGAACACTGAAGCTTTCTTT.

Worth noting for this clone: Other DNA variants within this sample encode the same CDR3. This chain connects TRBV5-1 to TRBJ2-7; a weak D match, TRBD1 (6 bases). The CDR3 sequence is 14 residues long. The germline V gene encodes CDR1 SGHRS and CDR2 YFSETQ. The ends were cut back, 1 base at V and 2 bases at J, with 10 bases in the middle. CDR3: CASSLSQGTYEQYF. CDR3 DNA: TGCGCCAGCAGCTTGAGTCAGGGGACCTACGAGCAGTACTTC.

The chain employs TRBV4-2 and TRBJ2-4; D not resolved. This CDR3 is built from 14 residues. Trimming pared 0 bases from V and 4 bases from J, leaving 7 bases between. The germline gives CDR1 LGHNA, CDR2 YNFKEQ. CDR3: CASSQDSDKNIQYF. Here the CDR3 DNA reads TGTGCCAGCAGCCAAGATAGTGATAAAAACATTCAGTACTTC.

The J gene is TRBJ2-1, the V gene TRBV5-6, with 8 bases lining up with TRBD2. Germline V gene sequence: CDR1 SGHDT, CDR2 YYEEEE. The CDR3 runs 16 residues. V lost 1 base to trimming and J lost 1 base; unmatched junction nucleotides: 4. The CDR3 loop reads CASSLWSGGSYNEQFF. The DNA for the CDR3 is TGTGCCAGCAGCTTGTGGTCGGGAGGGTCCTACAATGAGCAGTTCTTC.